This TCR beta chain originates from a study of early T cells in non-severe SARS-CoV-2 infection. For the study at large: Bulk RNA taken from unsorted whole blood was sequenced, leaving chains unpaired.

This clonotype was recorded many times. Its target is not known. Study-wide results and limits: VDJdb matches were skewed toward anti-spike CD8 T cell responses.

Attached unique molecular identifiers marked individual cDNA molecules. TCRdb ran MiXCR on the 5' RACE reads and lists one entry per CDR3 protein. The table includes tens of thousands of distinct CDR3 sequences, about 10% detected once. This CDR3 comprises 12 residues. V was cut by 0 bases and J by 2 bases, with 2 bases left in between. Germline CDR1 and CDR2: SGHAT and FQNNGV. This receptor was taken from an adult who was a healthcare worker with PCR-confirmed SARS-CoV-2 infection or an uninfected control (not recorded which). Sample: whole blood. The gene calls are TRBV11-2 and TRBJ2-7; D unresolved. The CDR3 DNA is TGTGCCAGCAGCTTAGAGGCCTACGAGCAGTACTTC. Amino acid sequence: CASSLEAYEQYF.